The rows below give T cell receptor beta chains drawn from one sample of a study of shared clonotypes between healthy human individuals. Only in-frame clones appear in the TCRdb table, and some are missing; sequencing was by immunoSEQ multiplex PCR. This table has about 680,000 clones, approximately 90% appearing once. Sequenced material: naive CD8+ T cells sorted from blood. Receptor source: a man aged 30 to 45 in good health. CDR3s include the opening cysteine and the closing phenylalanine or tryptophan. D genes are given only for firm matches. Size is stated for part of the rows, as once, few or many counts, or as a class when the clone is expanded.

clone size,J gene,D gene,V gene,CDR3 DNA,CDR3 protein
-,TRBJ2-3,-,TRBV29-1,TGCAGCGTTGAAGACCCGCGAGGAGATACGCAGTATTTT,CSVEDPRGDTQYF
-,TRBJ1-5,-,TRBV19,TGTGCCAGTGGAAGGGGGGTCTACAATCAGCCCCAGCATTTT,CASGRGVYNQPQHF
-,TRBJ2-7,TRBD2,TRBV10-3,TGTGCCATCAGTGACCGGGGAGGGACTAGCGGCTACGAGCAGTACTTC,CAISDRGGTSGYEQYF
once,TRBJ1-4,-,TRBV2,TGTGCCAGCAGTGTGGGGGGGAGCAATGAAAAACTGTTTTTT,CASSVGGSNEKLFF
-,TRBJ2-5,TRBD1,TRBV18,TGTGCCAGCTCACCAGTCCGGGACAGAGAAGAGACCCAGTACTTC,CASSPVRDREETQYF
-,TRBJ2-3,-,TRBV11-3,TGTGCCAGCAGCCCTGTAGGTGGCACAGATACGCAGTATTTT,CASSPVGGTDTQYF
-,TRBJ2-1,-,TRBV27,TGTGCCAGCAGTAGCAGAACCCCCTACAATGAGCAGTTCTTC,CASSSRTPYNEQFF
-,TRBJ2-3,TRBD2,TRBV28,TGTGCCAGCAGTTCAGGACTAGCGGGAGTCAACACAGATACGCAGTATTTT,CASSSGLAGVNTDTQYF
once,TRBJ2-3,-,TRBV27,TGTGCCAGCAGTTTCCGACCCTTCGACGGCACAGATACGCAGTATTTT,CASSFRPFDGTDTQYF
once,TRBJ2-2,-,TRBV29-1,TGCAGCGTTGAAGGGATCCCCGGGGAGCTGTTTTTT,CSVEGIPGELFF
-,TRBJ2-5,TRBD2,TRBV6-6,TGTGCCAGCAGTTCCCCGCCCCTAGCGGGAAGAGAGACCCAGTACTTC,CASSSPPLAGRETQYF
-,TRBJ1-6,-,TRBV5-4,TGTGCCAGCAGCACGGGTTCATCACCCCTCCACTTT,CASSTGSSPLHF
-,TRBJ2-3,-,TRBV2,TGTGCCAGCTCGGGGTTTGCGGTTAGCACAGATACGCAGTATTTT,CASSGFAVSTDTQYF
-,TRBJ2-1,TRBD2,TRBV5-1,TGCGCCAGCAGCTTGGTGGTAGCGGGAGACAACAATGAGCAGTTCTTC,CASSLVVAGDNNEQFF
-,TRBJ2-1,-,TRBV29-1,TGCAGCGTTGAGGGATCCCGGGACCGGAGCTCCTACAATGAGCAGTTCTTC,CSVEGSRDRSSYNEQFF
-,TRBJ1-1,-,TRBV2,TGTGCCAGCAGGGCCTCGCCGTCCACTGAAGCTTTCTTT,CASRASPSTEAFF
-,TRBJ1-5,-,TRBV4-1,TGCGCCAGCAGCCAAGAGGGGGAGGGCAATCAGCCCCAGCATTTT,CASSQEGEGNQPQHF
-,TRBJ2-1,TRBD2,TRBV29-1,TGCAGCGTTGAAGGCTGGCGGGAGGGTACCTACAATGAGCAGTTCTTC,CSVEGWREGTYNEQFF
-,TRBJ2-7,-,TRBV6-6,TGTGCCAGCAGATCCATATACTACGAGCAGTACTTC,CASRSIYYEQYF
-,TRBJ2-7,-,TRBV4-3,TGCGCCAGCAGCCAAGATCAAGGGGAGCAGTACTTC,CASSQDQGEQYF
-,TRBJ2-1,-,TRBV19,TGTGCCAGTAGTATCGAAAGGAATGAGCAGTTCTTC,CASSIERNEQFF
-,TRBJ2-7,-,TRBV7-9,TGTGCCAGCAGCTTAGCGGGTGGCCTTCAGGGCCGAACCTACGAGCAGTACTTC,CASSLAGGLQGRTYEQYF
-,TRBJ2-1,TRBD2,TRBV7-2,TGTGCCAGCAGCTTTCGGGACTACCTCAATGAGCAGTTCTTC,CASSFRDYLNEQFF
-,TRBJ1-5,-,TRBV7-9,TGTGCCAGCGGACGTGCCAATCAGCCCCAGCATTTT,CASGRANQPQHF
-,TRBJ1-5,-,TRBV15,TGTGCCACCAGCAGGGGGGATAATCAGCCCCAGCATTTT,CATSRGDNQPQHF
-,TRBJ2-1,TRBD2,TRBV19,TGTGCCAGTAGTATATACGGTAGGCTAGCGGGAATCGGCTCCTACAATGAGCAGTTCTTC,CASSIYGRLAGIGSYNEQFF
-,TRBJ2-5,TRBD1,TRBV15,TGTGCCACCCGCGAACAGGGGAATTTCCAAGAGACCCAGTACTTC,CATREQGNFQETQYF
-,TRBJ2-1,TRBD1,TRBV27,TGTGCCAGCAGTTTCCGGACAGGGAACAATGAGCAGTTCTTC,CASSFRTGNNEQFF
once,TRBJ2-7,-,TRBV7-6,TGTGCCAGCAGCTTAGGGCAGGGGATGATCTACGAGCAGTACTTC,CASSLGQGMIYEQYF
-,TRBJ2-1,-,TRBV5-5,TGTGCCAGCAGCCCCCCACAGGGTACGGGAGATGAGCAGTTCTTC,CASSPPQGTGDEQFF
-,TRBJ2-1,TRBD1,TRBV25-1,TGTGCCAGCGAGCAGACAGGGGGCTTCACGTCCTACAATGAGCAGTTCTTC,CASEQTGGFTSYNEQFF
-,TRBJ2-7,-,TRBV5-6,TGTGCCAGCAGCCAGGGTGGGTTCGCTAGGGAGCAGTACTTC,CASSQGGFAREQYF
once,TRBJ1-2,-,TRBV6-5,TGTGCCAGCGTATTGGGGGGCGTTGGCTATGGCTACACCTTC,CASVLGGVGYGYTF
-,TRBJ2-5,TRBD2,TRBV14,TGTGCCAGCAGCCAAGATCCTAGCGGGAGGGTACAAGAGACCCAGTACTTC,CASSQDPSGRVQETQYF
-,TRBJ1-1,-,TRBV5-1,TGCGCCAGCAGCTTTGGACAGTCGTCGGGGAACACTGAAGCTTTCTTT,CASSFGQSSGNTEAFF
few,TRBJ2-2,-,TRBV29-1,TGCAGCGTTGCCCATTTCACCGGGGAGCTGTTTTTT,CSVAHFTGELFF